There are many counts of the clone carrying this TCR beta chain. The CDR3 spans 14 residues. Trimming took 0 bases from V and 5 from J, leaving 10 bases between them. Germline V CDR1 and CDR2: DFQATT, SNEGSKA (reference sequence). The data were obtained in a study of T cells in Graves' hyperthyroidism and ophthalmopathy. TCR beta CDR3 sequences were amplified from RNA transcripts. Initially, a first-round RT-PCR of the TCR CDR3 employed the HTBI primer set. TCRdb reprocessed the multiplex PCR reads via MiXCR and lists one record per CDR3 protein. The sample includes about 260,000 distinct CDR3 sequences, 15% to 20% of them seen just once.

Input material: blood. The chain is built from TRBV20-1 and TRBJ2-2; either TRBD1 or TRBD2 may supply D (5 bases each). This receptor was taken from a woman aged 18-29 years with Graves' ophthalmopathy. The CDR3 reads CSARDLGETGELFF. Here the CDR3 DNA reads TGCAGTGCTAGAGATTTGGGGGAAACCGGGGAGCTGTTTTTT.